The entry that follows covers one T cell receptor beta chain sequence. This sample is drawn from a study of blood T cell repertoires in COVID-19. The wider study: COVID-19 samples, acute and convalescent, were from the United States, Italy and Spain.

Per the germline V gene, CDR1 is SGHRS and CDR2 is YFSETQ. V dropped 4 bases and J dropped 0 bases, with 11 bases sitting between them. This CDR3 comprises 15 residues. How the authors handled the data: It was from reference gene primer amplification that nucleated cell counts were estimated. TCRdb's table, derived via immunoSEQ multiplex PCR, lists solely in-frame clones and lacks some. V and J calls plus clone size are reproduced from that table; the DNA served to infer D and trimming. Of under 250,000 clones listed, 80% to 95% are singletons. The sequencing sample was made of peripheral blood. The receptor was isolated from a man in his fifties or sixties with COVID-19, enrolled during active disease. V and J are TRBV5-1 and TRBJ2-1; D is uncertain. The CDR3 here is CASSPPVYSYNEQFF. The CDR3 DNA follows: TGCGCCAGCAGCCCCCCCGTCTACTCCTACAATGAGCAGTTCTTC.